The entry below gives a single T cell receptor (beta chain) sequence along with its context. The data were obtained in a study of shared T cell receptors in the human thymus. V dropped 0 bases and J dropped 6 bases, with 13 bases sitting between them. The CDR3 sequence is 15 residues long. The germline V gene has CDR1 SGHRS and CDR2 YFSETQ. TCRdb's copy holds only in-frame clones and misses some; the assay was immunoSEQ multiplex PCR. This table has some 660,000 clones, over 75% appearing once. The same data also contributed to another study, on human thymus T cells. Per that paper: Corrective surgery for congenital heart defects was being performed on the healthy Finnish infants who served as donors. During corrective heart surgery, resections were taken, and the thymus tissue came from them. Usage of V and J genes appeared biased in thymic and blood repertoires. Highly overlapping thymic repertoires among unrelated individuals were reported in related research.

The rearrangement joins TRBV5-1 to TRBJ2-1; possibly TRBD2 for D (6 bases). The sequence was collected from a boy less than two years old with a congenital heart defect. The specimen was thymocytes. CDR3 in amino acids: CASSLVRGHLNEQFF. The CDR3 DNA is TGCGCCAGCAGCTTGGTGCGGGGCCATCTCAATGAGCAGTTCTTC.